This T cell receptor beta chain comes out of a study of graft-versus-host responses after intestinal transplantation. For the study at large: Grafts were multivisceral, liver-intestinal, or isolated intestinal.

The CDR3 has 14 amino acids. Trimming took 11 bases from V and 3 from J; bases not matched to a gene: 4. CDR1 and CDR2 (germline): MNHNS, SASEGT. Whole-study findings and limits: Subjects displaying graft-donor T cell macrochimerism possessed elevated graft-versus-host to host-versus-graft clonal ratios inside allografts. GvH clones turned up in recipient marrow; some had shown up first in ileum or blood.

On this clone: The antigen is not known.

Sequencing was performed with immunoSEQ multiplex PCR; in TCRdb, only in-frame clones are kept and a portion is missing. This table holds roughly 28,000 clones, approximately 93% found once. The clonotype comes from a human patient who received an intestinal transplant, so some T cells may come from the graft donor. This specimen consisted of PBMCs, obtained roughly 68 days after intestinal transplant. The V gene is TRBV6-1, the J gene TRBJ2-2; 12 positions agree with TRBD1. The CDR3 DNA reads TGTGCCGGTGGGACAGGGGGCGACACCGGGGAGCTGTTTTTT. Its protein product is CAGGTGGDTGELFF.